This section outlines one T cell receptor beta chain sequence together with its context. Its antigen is unknown. V lost 2 bases and J lost 7, with 11 bases in between. Germline values: CDR1 MNHEY, CDR2 SVGAGI. The CDR3 length is 13 residues. The data were produced by immunoSEQ multiplex PCR, yet TCRdb's version contains in-frame clones alone and is incomplete. The data hold 64,000 or so clones, with about 90% observed a single time. The sample originates from a study of T cells in localized non-small cell lung cancer. Regarding the study as a whole: Appearance in adjacent lung was seen for a median around 60 of the top 100 tumor clones.

This TCR was recovered from a woman aged 40-69 years with stage I lung adenocarcinoma. Sequencing was performed on peripheral blood, taken before any cancer treatment. This sequence joins TRBV6-5 and TRBJ1-1; D is possibly TRBD1 (6 bases). In DNA form, the CDR3 reads TGTGCCAGCAGTTACCCAGAAGGGGGTGAAGCTTTCTTT. Encoded protein: CASSYPEGGEAFF.